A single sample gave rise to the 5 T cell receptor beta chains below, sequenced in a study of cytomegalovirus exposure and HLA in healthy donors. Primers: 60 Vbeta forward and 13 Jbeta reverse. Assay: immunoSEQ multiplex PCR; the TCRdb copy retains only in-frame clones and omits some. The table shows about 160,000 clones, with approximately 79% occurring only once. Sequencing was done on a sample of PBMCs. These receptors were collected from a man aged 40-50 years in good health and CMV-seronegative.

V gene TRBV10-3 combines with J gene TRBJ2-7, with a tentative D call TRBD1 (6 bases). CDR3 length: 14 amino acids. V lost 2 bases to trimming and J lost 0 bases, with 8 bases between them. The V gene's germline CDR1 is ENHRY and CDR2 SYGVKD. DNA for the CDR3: TGTGCCATCAGTGAGGGGACAACCTCCTACGAGCAGTACTTC. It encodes CAISEGTTSYEQYF.

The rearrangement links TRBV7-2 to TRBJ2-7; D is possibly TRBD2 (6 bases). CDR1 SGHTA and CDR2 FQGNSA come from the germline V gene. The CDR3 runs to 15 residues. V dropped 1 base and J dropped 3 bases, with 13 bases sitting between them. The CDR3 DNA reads TGTGCCAGCAGCTTAGTGGGGGGAGCGAACTACGAGCAGTACTTC. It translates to CASSLVGGANYEQYF.

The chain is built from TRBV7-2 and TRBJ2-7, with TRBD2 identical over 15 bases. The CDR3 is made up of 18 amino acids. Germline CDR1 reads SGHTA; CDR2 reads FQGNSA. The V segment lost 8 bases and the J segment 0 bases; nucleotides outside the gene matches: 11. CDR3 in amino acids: CASRTSGRALVSSYEQYF. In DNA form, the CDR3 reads TGTGCCAGCCGGACTAGCGGGAGGGCCCTCGTAAGCTCCTACGAGCAGTACTTC. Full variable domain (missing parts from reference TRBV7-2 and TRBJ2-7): GAGVSQSPSNKVTEKGKDVELRCDPISGHTALYWYRQSLGQGLEFLIYFQGNSAPDKSGLPSDRFSAERTGGSVSTLTIQRTQQEDSAVYLCASRTSGRALVSSYEQYFGPGTRLTVT.

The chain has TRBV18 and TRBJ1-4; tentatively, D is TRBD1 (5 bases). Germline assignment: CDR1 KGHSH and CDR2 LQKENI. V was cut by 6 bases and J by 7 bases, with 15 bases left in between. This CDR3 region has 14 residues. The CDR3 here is CASSLGGGSEKLFF. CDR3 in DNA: TGTGCCAGCTCGCTAGGCGGGGGAAGTGAAAAACTGTTTTTT.

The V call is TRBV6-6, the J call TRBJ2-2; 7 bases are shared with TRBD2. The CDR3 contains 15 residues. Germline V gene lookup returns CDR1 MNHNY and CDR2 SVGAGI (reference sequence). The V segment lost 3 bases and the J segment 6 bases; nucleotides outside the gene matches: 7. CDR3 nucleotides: TGTGCCAGCAGTTATCTTGGCGGGAGCCCCGGGGAGCTGTTTTTT. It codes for CASSYLGGSPGELFF.